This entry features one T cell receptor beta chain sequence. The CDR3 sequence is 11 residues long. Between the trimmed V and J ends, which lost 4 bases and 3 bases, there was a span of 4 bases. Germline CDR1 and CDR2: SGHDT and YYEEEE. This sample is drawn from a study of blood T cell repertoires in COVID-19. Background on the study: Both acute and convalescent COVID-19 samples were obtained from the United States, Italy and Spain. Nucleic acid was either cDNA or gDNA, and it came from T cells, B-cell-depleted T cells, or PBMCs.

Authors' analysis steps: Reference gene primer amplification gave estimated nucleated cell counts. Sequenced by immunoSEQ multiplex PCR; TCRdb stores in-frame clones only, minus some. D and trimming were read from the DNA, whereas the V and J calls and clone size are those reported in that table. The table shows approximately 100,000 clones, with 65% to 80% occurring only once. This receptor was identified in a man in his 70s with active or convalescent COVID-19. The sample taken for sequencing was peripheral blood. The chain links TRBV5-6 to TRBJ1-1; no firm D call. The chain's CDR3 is CASSRDTEAFF. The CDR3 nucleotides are TGTGCCAGCAGCCGGGACACTGAAGCTTTCTTT.